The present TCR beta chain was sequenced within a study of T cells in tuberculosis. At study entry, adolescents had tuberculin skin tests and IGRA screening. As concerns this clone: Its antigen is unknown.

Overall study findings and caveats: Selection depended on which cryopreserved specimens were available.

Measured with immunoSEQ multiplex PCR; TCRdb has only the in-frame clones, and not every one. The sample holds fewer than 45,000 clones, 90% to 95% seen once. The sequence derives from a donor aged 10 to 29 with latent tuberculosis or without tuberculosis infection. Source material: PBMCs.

The CDR3 reads CASSPQRVRENEQYF. DNA of the CDR3: TGTGCCAGCAGCCCCCAGCGGGTAAGAGAGAACGAGCAGTACTTC. The V call is TRBV7-8, the J call TRBJ2-7; a possible D gene is TRBD2 (6 bases). The CDR3 extends over 15 amino acids. Trimming stripped 5 bases from V and 5 bases from J, with 19 bases between. In germline, CDR1 is SGHVS, CDR2 FQNEAQ.